Presented here are 32 T cell receptor beta chains from one specimen sequenced in a study of glioma-infiltrating T cells after dendritic cell vaccination (TCRdb year 2016). The library was produced with the immunoSEQ multiplex PCR assay. The immuneACCESS repertoire file appears here via TCRdb, limited to in-frame rearrangements. These files lack a portion of the clones; in checked studies, under half of the deficit traces to unresolved V genes, and the cause of the others is not known. The sample has 100,000 or so clones on record, roughly 90% of them singletons. 2.7% of the sample goes to the ten largest clones. Reading the label with the study, this specimen's time point is: after dendritic cell vaccination, including at tumor progression/relapse. The specimen was blood, collected after dendritic cell vaccination. The receptors were gathered from a human donor with glioblastoma.

The V gene is TRBV6-1, the J gene TRBJ2-7, with 8 bases fitting TRBD1. Losses at the gene ends were 6 bases for V and 2 bases for J; bases not matched to a gene: 6. The CDR3 is made up of 14 amino acids. Germline V gives CDR1 MNHNS, CDR2 SASEGT. DNA of the CDR3: TGTGCCAGCAGCACCGGGACAGGTGCCTACGAGCAGTACTTC. As protein: CASSTGTGAYEQYF.

This rearrangement joins TRBV5-1 to TRBJ2-1; 11 bases align to TRBD2. J was trimmed by 5 bases and V by 5 bases; bases with no gene match: 3. The CDR3 is made up of 14 amino acids. Looked up from germline, CDR1 is SGHRS and CDR2 is YFSETQ. For the CDR3, the DNA is TGCGCCAGCAGGGGACTAGCGGCGAACAATGAGCAGTTCTTC. Translated, it gives CASRGLAANNEQFF.

The chain uses TRBV28 and TRBJ1-2; D is ambiguous. This CDR3 comprises 12 residues. Germline CDR1 and CDR2: MDHEN and SYDVKM. V dropped 5 bases and J dropped 2 bases, with 6 bases sitting between them. The CDR3 DNA is TGTGCCAGCAGTGAGGCCAACTATGGCTACACCTTC. It yields the protein CASSEANYGYTF.

This chain joins TRBV5-1 and TRBJ2-7; maybe TRBD1 (6 bases). Trimming took 3 bases from V and 0 from J, leaving 10 bases between them. Germline CDR1 is SGHRS and CDR2 is YFSETQ. CDR3 length: 14 amino acids. In DNA, the CDR3 is TGCGCCAGCAGCTCGATGGACAGCTCCTACGAGCAGTACTTC. It translates to CASSSMDSSYEQYF.

In this sample, this clone turned up a few times. The chain uses TRBV7-8 and TRBJ2-5, with 8 bases matching TRBD2. The DNA end favors TRBJ2-7, so the J call may be wrong. The CDR3 totals 16 residues. Germline-derived CDR1 and CDR2 are SGHVS and FQNEAQ. The CDR3 nucleotides read TGTGCCAGCAGCTTGATTATCGGGGGGGGGTCCTACGAGCAGTACTTC. Residues: CASSLIIGGGSYEQYF.

V is TRBV21-1 and J is TRBJ1-1; the table's D call TRBD1 went unverified against the DNA. TRBV21-1 is given as a pseudogene. The CDR3 extends over 17 amino acids. CDR3 sequence reads: CASSTTGTEVSHTEAFF. The CDR3 nucleotides read TGTGCCAGCAGCACGACAGGGACGGAGGTTTCGCACACTGAAGCTTTCTTT.

The rearrangement links TRBV6-1 to TRBJ2-5; a weak D match, TRBD2 (6 bases). The CDR3 runs to 14 residues. The V and J ends lost 6 bases and 2 bases respectively, with 13 bases between them. Germline CDR1 MNHNS, CDR2 SASEGT. The CDR3 here is CASSRDWGQETQYF. CDR3 in DNA: TGTGCCAGCAGCAGGGACTGGGGGCAAGAGACCCAGTACTTC.

V is TRBV19 and J is TRBJ1-1; D possibly corresponds to TRBD1 (6 bases). This CDR3 has 12 residues. The germline gives CDR1 LNHDA, CDR2 SQIVND (reference sequence). V was shortened by 4 bases and J by 3 bases, with 6 bases between the two germline ends. The CDR3 DNA reads as TGTGCCAGTAGTAAGGGGGACACTGAAGCTTTCTTT. Translation gives CASSKGDTEAFF. Full variable domain (missing parts from reference TRBV19 and TRBJ1-1): DGGITQSPKYLFRKEGQNVTLSCEQNLNHDAMYWYRQDPGQGLRLIYYSQIVNDFQKGDIAEGYSVSREKKESFPLTVTSAQKNPTAFYLCASSKGDTEAFFGQGTRLTVV.

With regard to this clone: Germline and junction disagree at one end, which may indicate a read error. This chain joins TRBV19 and TRBJ2-5; TRBD1 matches at 8 bases. The CDR3 contains 17 residues. CDR1 is LNHDA, CDR2 SQIVND, per germline (reference sequence). The CDR3 DNA follows: TGTGCCAGTAGTCTAGATCAGGGGGCGCGTAAACCCGAGACCCAGTACTTC. This translates into CASSLDQGARKPETQYF.

This rearrangement joins TRBV19 to TRBJ1-1; tentative D call: TRBD1 (6 bases). V was shortened by 6 bases and J by 1 base, with 12 bases between the two germline ends. The CDR3 is made up of 14 amino acids. CDR1 is LNHDA and CDR2 is SQIVND in the germline V gene (reference sequence). The CDR3 DNA sequence: TGTGCCAGTAGACCCCAGGGGAAGAACACTGAAGCTTTCTTT. This sequence encodes CASRPQGKNTEAFF.

The genes are TRBV27 and TRBJ2-3; unclear D gene. The CDR3 totals 13 residues. V was cut by 8 bases and J by 0 bases, with 9 bases left in between. Germline assignment: CDR1 MNHEY and CDR2 SMNVEV (reference sequence). This CDR3 is CASRGSSTDTQYF. CDR3 coding DNA: TGTGCCAGCCGAGGCTCCAGCACAGATACGCAGTATTTT.

The chain is built from TRBV19 and TRBJ1-5; 10 bases agree with TRBD1. V lost 5 bases, J lost 1 base, and 8 bases stayed unmatched. Per the germline V gene, CDR1 is LNHDA and CDR2 is SQIVND (reference sequence). This CDR3 comprises 17 residues. The CDR3 bases are TGTGCCAGTAGTTCCTGGACAGGGGGGGACAGCAATCAGCCCCAGCATTTT. This gives the protein CASSSWTGGDSNQPQHF.

The chain recombines TRBV25-1 with TRBJ1-2; D remains unclear. In germline, CDR1 is MGHDK, CDR2 SYGVNS. CDR3 length: 13 residues. Trimming pared 5 bases from V and 4 bases from J, leaving 11 bases between. DNA for the CDR3: TGTGCCAGCAGTAGAACCGAGGGCTATGGCTACACCTTC. This gives the protein CASSRTEGYGYTF.

This rearrangement joins TRBV10-2 to TRBJ2-4; D gene ambiguous. Per germline, CDR1 WSHSY and CDR2 SAAADI. Trimming took off 3 bases at V and 0 bases at J, with 9 bases between the two ends. The CDR3 covers 15 residues. This CDR3 is CASSDGHRAKNIQYF. CDR3 bases: TGCGCCAGCAGTGATGGGCACCGAGCCAAAAACATTCAGTACTTC.

This rearrangement joins TRBV28 to TRBJ1-1; 12 bases align to TRBD1. The ends lost 4 bases at V and 3 bases at J; junction bases unmatched: 0. From germline, CDR1 is MDHEN and CDR2 SYDVKM. The CDR3 covers 14 residues. CDR3: CASSWDRGHTEAFF. The CDR3 nucleotides read TGTGCCAGCAGTTGGGACAGGGGGCACACTGAAGCTTTCTTT.

The chain carries TRBV27 and TRBJ2-7; unclear D gene. Per germline, CDR1 MNHEY and CDR2 SMNVEV (reference sequence). The ends were cut back, 3 bases at V and 0 bases at J, with 12 bases in the middle. This CDR3 comprises 15 residues. Written as DNA, the CDR3 is TGTGCCAGCAGTTTTGTTCAGACTCTCTCCTACGAGCAGTACTTC. This translates into CASSFVQTLSYEQYF.

The rearrangement links TRBV5-4 to TRBJ1-2, with D unclear. This CDR3 comprises 16 residues. Germline loops: CDR1 SGHNT, CDR2 YYREEE (reference sequence). V was clipped by 0 bases and J by 4 bases, with 16 bases between them. Here the CDR3 DNA reads TGTGCCAGCAGCTTGGCTAGAAACGAAGTCGGCTATGGCTACACCTTC. This gives the protein CASSLARNEVGYGYTF.

The chain recombines TRBV19 with TRBJ1-3, with 7 bases identical to TRBD1. This CDR3 comprises 14 residues. V dropped 8 bases and J dropped 4; count of bases not matched to a gene: 8. From germline, CDR1 is LNHDA and CDR2 SQIVND (reference sequence). CDR3 protein: CASQGVSSGNTIYF. The CDR3 region has the DNA TGTGCCAGTCAGGGGGTATCGTCCGGAAACACCATATATTTT.

V and J are TRBV7-9 and TRBJ2-5; 8 nucleotides agree with TRBD2. The CDR3 spans 14 residues. V shed 5 bases, J shed 2 bases, and the junction held 4 bases outside the gene matches. Germline loops: CDR1 SEHNR, CDR2 FQNEAQ (reference sequence). The CDR3 loop reads CASSPGLAQETQYF. As DNA, the CDR3 is TGTGCCAGCAGCCCCGGACTAGCTCAAGAGACCCAGTACTTC.

About this clone: The sample contains more than one DNA sequence encoding this CDR3. The chain couples TRBV5-1 to TRBJ1-1, with TRBD1 matching 8 bases. V shed 3 bases and J 2 bases; nucleotides not matched to a gene: 3. The CDR3 spans 14 residues. Germline values: CDR1 SGHRS, CDR2 YFSETQ. This CDR3 is CASSWGQANTEAFF. Here the CDR3 DNA reads TGCGCCAGCAGCTGGGGACAGGCAAACACTGAAGCTTTCTTT.

The V gene is TRBV5-1, the J gene TRBJ2-2, with 9 bases matching TRBD1. Germline trimming cut 4 bases from V and 3 bases from J; bases unmatched to any gene: 10. The CDR3 contains 17 residues. Per germline, CDR1 SGHRS and CDR2 YFSETQ. DNA of the CDR3: TGCGCCAGCAGCCGAAATGGACAGGGGACGGACACCGGGGAGCTGTTTTTT. Its protein is CASSRNGQGTDTGELFF. Together with reference TRBV5-1 and TRBJ2-2, the CDR3 gives the full variable domain: KAGVTQTPRYLIKTRGQQVTLSCSPISGHRSVSWYQQTPGQGLQFLFEYFSETQRNKGNFPGRFSGRQFSNSRSEMNVSTLELGDSALYLCASSRNGQGTDTGELFFGEGSRLTVL.

The chain carries TRBV19 and TRBJ2-7; 9 nucleotides align to TRBD1. The ends lost 7 bases at V and 0 bases at J; junction bases unmatched: 7. The CDR3 contains 15 residues. Looked up from germline, CDR1 is LNHDA and CDR2 is SQIVND (reference sequence). The DNA for the CDR3 is TGTGCCAGTACCGTAGGGACAGGGCTCTCCTACGAGCAGTACTTC. Translation: CASTVGTGLSYEQYF.

The V gene is TRBV5-1, the J gene TRBJ1-2; 8 nucleotides match TRBD1. This CDR3 contains 14 residues. Germline CDR1 is SGHRS and CDR2 is YFSETQ. V was pared by 2 bases and J by 4 bases, with 4 bases of the junction left unmatched. CDR3: CASSFGQGSYGYTF. The CDR3 DNA reads TGCGCCAGCAGCTTCGGACAGGGTTCCTATGGCTACACCTTC.

The CDR3 nucleotides are TGTGCCAGCAGCCTGGGACAGCACTATGGCTACACCTTC. This codes for CASSLGQHYGYTF. The V call is TRBV7-9, the J call TRBJ1-2; 7 nucleotides match TRBD1. This CDR3 contains 13 residues. In germline, CDR1 is SEHNR, CDR2 FQNEAQ (reference sequence). Trimming at V came to 5 bases and at J to 3 bases, leaving 3 bases not matched to a gene.

This clone has only one observation. Other DNA sequences in this specimen translate into the identical CDR3. Here the CDR3 reads CAWSGGRDYGYTF. CDR3 bases: TGTGCCTGGAGTGGGGGGCGGGACTATGGCTACACCTTC. The genes are TRBV30 and TRBJ1-2; D is possibly TRBD1 (6 bases). The CDR3 contains 13 residues. The V gene's germline CDR1 is GTSNPN and CDR2 SVGIG (reference sequence). V gave up 1 base and J gave up 3 bases, with 9 bases separating them.

The chain couples TRBV6-1 to TRBJ2-7, with TRBD1 identical over 10 bases. CDR3 length equals 17 residues. V shed 2 bases, J shed 2 bases, and the junction held 9 bases outside the gene matches. Germline V gives CDR1 MNHNS, CDR2 SASEGT. CDR3 bases: TGTGCCAGCAGTGAATCTTGGAGGACAGGGGGAACCTACGAGCAGTACTTC. This encodes CASSESWRTGGTYEQYF.

The chain carries TRBV18 and TRBJ1-2, with TRBD1 matching over 8 bases. Looked up from germline, CDR1 is KGHSH and CDR2 is LQKENI. The CDR3 runs to 17 residues. V was clipped by 3 bases and J by 0 bases; unmatched bases: 9. The CDR3 loop is CASSPYAGGFANYGYTF. For the CDR3, the DNA is TGTGCCAGCTCACCCTACGCAGGGGGCTTCGCTAACTATGGCTACACCTTC.

This clone was detected a few times. V gene TRBV18 combines with J gene TRBJ2-1, with 7 bases aligning to TRBD2. Trimming at V came to 3 bases and at J to 4 bases, leaving 6 bases not matched to a gene. In germline, CDR1 is KGHSH, CDR2 LQKENI. The CDR3 consists of 15 residues. CDR3: CASSPSPGGYNEQFF. The CDR3 bases are TGTGCCAGCTCACCGAGTCCGGGGGGATACAATGAGCAGTTCTTC.

The CDR3 here is CASSAAGTGGGQPQHF. DNA of the CDR3: TGTGCCAGCAGTGCCGCCGGGACAGGGGGCGGTCAGCCCCAGCATTTT. The chain has TRBV25-1 and TRBJ1-5; 12 bases are shared with TRBD1. Germline V CDR1 and CDR2: MGHDK, SYGVNS. V dropped 4 bases and J dropped 6; count of bases not matched to a gene: 7. This CDR3 comprises 16 residues. The full variable domain, in which reference TRBV25-1 and TRBJ1-5 provide the parts outside the CDR3, is EADIYQTPRYLVIGTGKKITLECSQTMGHDKMYWYQQDPGMELHLIHYSYGVNSTEKGDLSSESTVSRIRTEHFPLTLESARPSHTSQYLCASSAAGTGGGQPQHFGDGTRLSIL.

This chain links TRBV6-5 with TRBJ2-2; D unclear. Germline V gives CDR1 MNHEY, CDR2 SVGAGI. V shed 5 bases and J shed 4 bases, with 5 bases lying between them. The CDR3 spans 12 residues. The CDR3: CASSRLTGELFF. CDR3 DNA: TGTGCCAGCAGTCGACTCACCGGGGAGCTGTTTTTT.

V gene TRBV19 combines with J gene TRBJ1-2; D unclear. The CDR3 spans 10 residues. Germline CDR1 LNHDA, CDR2 SQIVND (reference sequence). V was pared by 3 bases and J by 8 bases, with 4 bases between. As DNA, the CDR3 is TGTGCCAGTAGTATGGGCGGCTACACCTTC. It yields the protein CASSMGGYTF.

The genes are TRBV10-3 and TRBJ1-2; a possible D gene is TRBD1 (6 bases). V lost 0 bases and J 4 bases, leaving 6 bases between the germline ends. The CDR3 has 13 amino acids. Germline V gene sequence: CDR1 ENHRY, CDR2 SYGVKD. The DNA for the CDR3 is TGTGCCATCAGTGAGTCAGGGGGCTATGGCTACACCTTC. It encodes CAISESGGYGYTF.